In this sample, the clone carrying this T cell receptor (beta chain) turned up many times. This specimen belongs to a study of neurological immune-mediated disorders. MiXCR was run by TCRdb on the 5' RACE reads, yielding one entry per CDR3 protein. The table has approximately 100,000 distinct CDR3 sequences, around 3.4% seen once. Germline V gene lookup returns CDR1 SEHNR and CDR2 FQNEAQ (reference sequence). The CDR3 consists of 14 residues. V dropped 3 bases and J dropped 1 base, with 9 bases sitting between them. The chain uses TRBV7-9 and TRBJ1-1, with D uncertain. The TCR sequence derives from a woman between 18 and 30 years old with multiple sclerosis. Specimen: PBMCs. The CDR3: CASSFRWGNTEAFF. The CDR3 DNA is TGTGCCAGCAGCTTTAGGTGGGGGAACACTGAAGCTTTCTTT. Variable domain in full (rest from reference TRBV7-9 and TRBJ1-1): DTGVSQNPRHKITKRGQNVTFRCDPISEHNRLYWYRQTLGQGPEFLTYFQNEAQLEKSRLLSDRFSAERPKGSFSTLEIQRTEQGDSAMYLCASSFRWGNTEAFFGQGTRLTVV.